This T cell receptor beta chain appears in the sequencing data of a study of blood T cell repertoires in COVID-19. Across the whole study: In each case, the material was cDNA or gDNA derived from T cells, B-cell-depleted T cells, or PBMCs.

Measured with immunoSEQ multiplex PCR; TCRdb has only the in-frame clones, and not every one. The sample yields 220,000 or so clones, roughly 80% seen once. This clone was seen only a few times. Participants, roughly 18 to 90 years old, spanned about 26 US areas. The germline gives CDR1 SNHLY, CDR2 FYNNEI. V was trimmed by 6 bases and J by 9 bases, leaving 15 bases between them. This CDR3 spans 14 amino acids. Sequenced material: PBMCs or T cells enriched from blood (not recorded which). This TCR was recovered from a woman between 35 and 50 years old with acute COVID-19. The chain links TRBV2 to TRBJ1-6, with a possible D match to TRBD1 (6 bases). CDR3 bases: TGTGCCAGCAGCGAAACAGGGAGGGGTTCACCCCTCCACTTT. Translated, it gives CASSETGRGSPLHF.